One and the same sample provided the 27 T cell receptor beta chains below, sequenced in a study of identical twins. TCRdb itself ran the 5' RACE reads through MiXCR, one entry per CDR3 protein. The sample holds 1,800,000 or so distinct CDR3 sequences, around 33% seen once. Material for sequencing was cord blood. The receptors stem from a newborn girl in good health.

The rearrangement joins TRBV10-3 to TRBJ2-7; D unclear. Trimming left V 0 bases short and J 3 bases short, with 9 bases between. Germline values: CDR1 ENHRY, CDR2 SYGVKD. CDR3 size: 14 residues. CDR3: CAISESRPLYEQYF. The CDR3 DNA is TGTGCCATCAGTGAGTCCCGACCGCTCTACGAGCAGTACTTC.

This clonotype was found a few times. V gene TRBV3-1 combines with J gene TRBJ2-7; perhaps TRBD2 as D (5 bases). V gave up 4 bases and J gave up 7 bases, with 8 bases separating them. This CDR3 comprises 11 residues. The germline CDR1 and CDR2 sequences are LGHDT and YNNKEL (reference sequence). The CDR3 nucleotides are TGTGCCAGCAGCCGGAGGTCGGAGCAGTACTTC. The encoded protein is CASSRRSEQYF.

V usage is TRBV9 and J usage is TRBJ2-1; D is undetermined. The germline V and J ends were trimmed by 0 bases and 2 bases, with 12 bases remaining between them. The CDR3 runs 16 residues. CDR1 is SGDLS, CDR2 YYNGEE, per germline. The CDR3 region has the DNA TGTGCCAGCAGCGTAGATGCAGGTAGGGCCTACAATGAGCAGTTCTTC. It codes for CASSVDAGRAYNEQFF.

For this clonotype: One junction end disagrees with the germline gene, perhaps due to a read error. This chain joins TRBV28 and TRBJ2-3, with TRBD1 identical over 9 bases. CDR1 is MDHEN and CDR2 is SYDVKM in the germline V gene. The CDR3 extends over 14 amino acids. DNA of the CDR3: TGTGCCAGCAGTTTTGACAGGGGGACAGATATGCAGTATTTT. This gives the protein CASSFDRGTDMQYF. The full variable domain, in which reference TRBV28 and TRBJ2-3 provide the parts outside the CDR3, is DVKVTQSSRYLVKRTGEKVFLECVQDMDHENMFWYRQDPGLGLRLIYFSYDVKMKEKGDIPEGYSVSREKKERFSLILESASTNQTSMYLCASSFDRGTDMQYFGPGTRLTVL.

This chain joins TRBV2 and TRBJ2-7; D perhaps matches TRBD1 (5 bases). Looked up from germline, CDR1 is SNHLY and CDR2 is FYNNEI. The CDR3 is 12 residues long. V dropped 5 bases and J dropped 4 bases, with 9 bases sitting between them. CDR3 loop: CASSHKGYEQYF. The CDR3 DNA reads TGTGCCAGCAGTCATAAGGGGTACGAGCAGTACTTC.

CDR3 nucleotides: TGCAGCGCCGGAGCCAGGGCCGATTCGGACACTGAAGCTTTCTTT. This encodes CSAGARADSDTEAFF. The V call is TRBV29-1, the J call TRBJ1-1; D is perhaps TRBD1 (5 bases). Trimming took 7 bases from V and 3 from J, leaving 21 bases between them. The CDR3 runs to 15 residues. CDR1 SQVTM and CDR2 ANQGSEA come from the germline V gene.

V gene TRBV10-3 combines with J gene TRBJ1-4; tentative D call: TRBD1 (5 bases). This CDR3 is 14 amino acids long. The germline V gene encodes CDR1 ENHRY and CDR2 SYGVKD. Trimming took off 2 bases at V and 4 bases at J, with 8 bases between the two ends. The CDR3 protein is CAISEGGFNEKLFF. CDR3 in DNA: TGTGCCATCAGTGAGGGGGGGTTTAATGAAAAACTGTTTTTT.

This clonotype has just a few counts. This chain links TRBV20-1 with TRBJ1-6; 7 bases line up with TRBD1. Germline values: CDR1 DFQATT, CDR2 SNEGSKA (reference sequence). The CDR3 has 14 amino acids. The V gene end was trimmed by 5 bases and the J gene end by 5 bases; junction bases not matched to a gene: 6. The CDR3 DNA is TGCAGTGCTTTCCGGGACAGTAATAATTCACCCCTCCACTTT. Translating it yields CSAFRDSNNSPLHF.

CDR3 in DNA: TGTGCCAGTGGAGCCCAGGGCCAGCCCCAGCATTTT. As protein: CASGAQGQPQHF. The genes are TRBV27 and TRBJ1-5; tentative D call: TRBD1 (5 bases). Trimming took 9 bases from V and 7 from J, leaving 13 bases between them. The CDR3 is 12 amino acids. The germline gives CDR1 MNHEY, CDR2 SMNVEV (reference sequence).

This clonotype was found a few times. This sequence joins TRBV25-1 and TRBJ1-5; D possibly corresponds to TRBD1 (6 bases). The V gene's germline CDR1 is MGHDK and CDR2 SYGVNS. There are 13 residues in the CDR3. Between the trimmed V and J ends, which lost 2 bases and 4 bases, there was a span of 6 bases. As DNA, the CDR3 is TGTGCCAGCAGTGAAGGACAGAATCAGCCCCAGCATTTT. Its translation is CASSEGQNQPQHF.

The chain uses TRBV14 and TRBJ1-1, with unresolved D. V dropped 3 bases and J dropped 1 base, with 9 bases sitting between them. The CDR3 length is 14 residues. Germline assignment: CDR1 SGHDN and CDR2 FVKESK. The CDR3 region has the DNA TGTGCCAGCAGCCACCCGACGAAGAACACTGAAGCTTTCTTT. Amino acid sequence: CASSHPTKNTEAFF.

The V and J genes are TRBV5-1 and TRBJ2-1; D may be TRBD2 (6 bases). CDR1 is SGHRS and CDR2 is YFSETQ in the germline V gene. There are 15 residues in the CDR3. The V gene lost 5 bases and the J gene lost 3 bases, with 15 bases spanning the gap. The CDR3 DNA follows: TGCGCCAGCAGAAGACTAGACAGCCTCTACAATGAGCAGTTCTTC. Its protein product is CASRRLDSLYNEQFF.

V usage is TRBV3-1 and J usage is TRBJ1-1; D call uncertain. V lost 3 bases, J lost 10 bases, and 9 bases lay in between. The CDR3 runs 11 residues. The germline V gene has CDR1 LGHDT and CDR2 YNNKEL (reference sequence). The CDR3 region has the DNA TGTGCCAGCAGCCACCGGGCCGGAGCTTTCTTT. Encoded protein: CASSHRAGAFF.

Concerning this clonotype itself: A single base separates this from a much larger clone, so it may be a read error. The V and J genes are TRBV4-2 and TRBJ2-5; 7 bases fit TRBD2. The germline V gene encodes CDR1 LGHNA and CDR2 YNFKEQ. There are 16 residues in the CDR3. CDR3: CASGQNPGGYQETQYF. CDR3 nucleotide sequence: TGTGCCAGCGGCCAAAATCCGGGGGGTTACCAAGAGACCCAGTACTTC.

This clonotype has just a few counts. The gene calls are TRBV5-1 and TRBJ1-6, with D perhaps TRBD1 (6 bases). Germline lookup yields CDR1 SGHRS and CDR2 YFSETQ. The CDR3 is 14 amino acids. V was pared by 0 bases and J by 10 bases, with 11 bases between. In nucleotides, the CDR3 is TGCGCCAGCAGCTTGGGAACAGGGTCATCACCCCTCCACTTT. It is translated as CASSLGTGSSPLHF.

This clonotype was seen ten or more times. This chain joins TRBV12-3 or TRBV12-4 and TRBJ2-5; TRBD1 agrees at 7 bases. The ends lost 0 bases at V and 7 bases at J; junction bases unmatched: 5. The CDR3 loop spans 14 amino acids. CDR3 DNA: TGTGCCAGCAGTTTAGCCGGGACAGTGAGGACCCAGTACTTC. Amino acid sequence: CASSLAGTVRTQYF.

The CDR3 DNA sequence: TGTGCCAGCAGTCCCTCTACAGGGTACACCGGGGAGCTGTTTTTT. Translating it yields CASSPSTGYTGELFF. The J gene is TRBJ2-2, the V gene TRBV25-1; the D gene is possibly TRBD1 (6 bases). The CDR3 consists of 15 residues. The germline CDR1 and CDR2 sequences are MGHDK and SYGVNS. Between the trimmed V and J ends, which lost 5 bases and 3 bases, there was a span of 13 bases.

This clonotype turned up a few times. The chain uses TRBV12-3 or TRBV12-4 and TRBJ2-7, with 8 nucleotides matching TRBD1. This CDR3 region has 15 residues. V lost 5 bases to trimming and J lost 2 bases; unmatched junction nucleotides: 8. The CDR3 DNA reads as TGTGCCAGCAGTCCCCGGACAGGGACCACCTACGAGCAGTACTTC. Protein sequence: CASSPRTGTTYEQYF.

This clonotype turned up a few times. This sequence joins TRBV14 and TRBJ1-1, with 9 bases that match TRBD1. The germline V gene has CDR1 SGHDN and CDR2 FVKESK. V trimming: 8 bases; J trimming: 11 bases; junction bases outside the gene matches: 12. The CDR3 runs to 13 residues. This CDR3 reads CASGGTGSGKAFF. The CDR3 DNA is TGTGCCAGCGGGGGGACAGGGTCGGGGAAGGCTTTCTTT.

This clonotype turned up a few times. The chain uses TRBV25-1 and TRBJ2-7; D is uncertain. V gave up 4 bases and J gave up 2 bases, with 6 bases separating them. This CDR3 region has 12 residues. CDR1 and CDR2 from the germline V gene are MGHDK and SYGVNS. CDR3 protein: CASSGSPYEQYF. In nucleotides, the CDR3 is TGTGCCAGCAGTGGTAGTCCCTACGAGCAGTACTTC.

This clonotype was detected only once. With a much larger clone just one base away, this may be a read error. This chain connects TRBV6-6 to TRBJ2-3, with 10 nucleotides matching TRBD1. Germline V gene lookup returns CDR1 MNHNY and CDR2 SVGAGI (reference sequence). V was pared by 5 bases and J by 4 bases, with 3 bases of the junction left unmatched. This CDR3 comprises 14 residues. CDR3 protein: CASSATGGPDTQYF. DNA for the CDR3: TGTGCCAGCAGTGCGACAGGGGGCCCAGATACGCAGTATTTT.

The rearrangement links TRBV7-2 to TRBJ2-3, with 7 bases that match TRBD2. Germline-derived CDR1 and CDR2 are SGHTA and FQGNSA. This CDR3 spans 18 amino acids. V shed 0 bases and J 5 bases; nucleotides not matched to a gene: 14. The DNA of the CDR3 is TGTGCCAGCAGCTTAGCCCTGCGACTAGCAAAGGGTGTAGATACGCAGTATTTT. Translated: CASSLALRLAKGVDTQYF.

This clonotype was counted a few times. The chain joins TRBV20-1 to TRBJ2-4, with D perhaps matching TRBD1 or TRBD2 (5 bases each). The CDR3 consists of 16 residues. Germline V gene data show CDR1 as DFQATT and CDR2 as SNEGSKA (reference sequence). Trimming cost V 5 bases and J 0 bases, with 17 bases left between them. In DNA form, the CDR3 reads TGCAGTGCTGAGGGGCCCCGAGGGTCAGCCAAAAACATTCAGTACTTC. Amino acid sequence: CSAEGPRGSAKNIQYF.

The chain recombines TRBV6-1 with TRBJ2-1, with 9 bases fitting TRBD1. TRBJ2-7 matches the DNA end more closely, so the J call is doubtful. The CDR3 consists of 20 residues. CDR1 and CDR2 from the germline V gene are MNHNS and SASEGT. The CDR3 nucleotides are TGTGCCAGCAACGACCCCGGGACAGGGATAGGCCCTGGCTCCTACAATGAGCAGTACTTC. Its translation is CASNDPGTGIGPGSYNEQYF.

The gene calls are TRBV5-1 and TRBJ2-3; TRBD2 aligns across 7 bases. The trim removed 7 bases at V and 1 base at J, leaving 6 bases unmatched. The CDR3 length is 14 residues. From germline, CDR1 is SGHRS and CDR2 YFSETQ. CDR3 sequence reads: CASQTGGGTDTQYF. CDR3 nucleotide sequence: TGCGCCAGCCAAACGGGAGGAGGCACAGATACGCAGTATTTT.

The chain couples TRBV30 to TRBJ2-1; D is perhaps TRBD2 (5 bases). CDR1 is GTSNPN and CDR2 is SVGIG in the germline V gene (reference sequence). Deletions cut 4 bases from V and 7 bases from J, with 14 bases between. This CDR3 spans 13 amino acids. CDR3 DNA sequence: TGTGCCTGGAAAGGACCCCCGGGGAATGAGCAGTTCTTC. Residues: CAWKGPPGNEQFF.

V and J are TRBV5-1 and TRBJ2-3; D call uncertain. The CDR3 consists of 16 residues. Germline V gene sequence: CDR1 SGHRS, CDR2 YFSETQ. Trimming stripped 1 base from V and 1 base from J, with 13 bases between. DNA of the CDR3: TGCGCCAGCAGCTTGTTGTGGCAACCCCGCACAGATACGCAGTATTTT. This gives the protein CASSLLWQPRTDTQYF.